The 30 T cell receptor gamma chains given below trace back to one sample, sequenced in a study of intestinal T cells in coeliac disease. The TRG library came from approximately 0.2 ug of biopsy DNA amplified with LymphoTrack primers. TCRdb re-called the multiplex PCR reads with CATT. The table shows some 1,000 gamma-chain clones, with over 40% occurring only once. Each case's genomic DNA was extracted from ten roughly 5.5-µm formalin-fixed paraffin-embedded scrolls. The sequencing sample was made of a duodenal biopsy. These receptors were taken from a human donor who served as a control with a normal duodenal biopsy, not a healthy volunteer.

The rearrangement joins TRGV10 to TRGJ1 or TRGJ2. TRGV10 is sorted into the ORF group, with uncertain function. CDR3 length: 16 residues. V dropped 8 bases and J dropped 3; count of bases not matched to a gene: 17. CDR3 amino acids: CAAWAVTKSGYYKKLF. The CDR3 DNA reads as TGTGCTGCGTGGGCCGTAACAAAATCAGGTTATTATAAGAAACTCTTT.

This clone rates as large. This chain joins TRGV4 and TRGJ1 or TRGJ2. V lost 2 bases and J lost 3; bases outside the gene matches: 4. This CDR3 is built from 13 residues. From germline, CDR1 is EGSTGY and CDR2 YDSYTSSV. CDR3 sequence reads: CATWDAIYYKKLF. The DNA for the CDR3 is TGTGCCACCTGGGATGCTATTTATTATAAGAAACTCTTT.

This clone is categorized as large. The chain combines TRGV10 with TRGJ1 or TRGJ2. TRGV10 is filed as an ORF, its function uncertain. Losses at the gene ends were 8 bases for V and 12 bases for J; bases not matched to a gene: 8. This CDR3 spans 10 amino acids. The CDR3 loop is CAAWDRVKLF. Written as DNA, the CDR3 is TGTGCTGCGTGGGATCGGGTGAAACTCTTT.

In its sample, this clone is hyperexpanded. The chain is built from TRGV9 and TRGJ1 or TRGJ2. V dropped 2 bases and J dropped 0; count of bases not matched to a gene: 1. Looked up from germline, CDR1 is GITISATS and CDR2 is ISYDGTV (reference sequence). The CDR3 contains 13 residues. This CDR3 reads CALWEANYYKKLF. The CDR3 region has the DNA TGTGCCTTGTGGGAGGCGAATTATTATAAGAAACTCTTT.

With regard to this clone: This may be a read error, as it is one base from a much larger clone. Other DNA sequences in the sample encode the same CDR3. The chain has TRGV8 and TRGJP1. J lost 2 bases, V lost 2 bases, and 8 bases had no gene match. Germline V gene sequence: CDR1 VENAVY, CDR2 YDSYNSRV. CDR3 length equals 16 residues. CDR3 region: CATWDNPTTTGWFKIF. In DNA form, the CDR3 reads TGTGCCACCTGGGATAATCCTACAACCACTGGTTGGTTCAAGATATTT.

V usage is TRGV8 and J usage is TRGJP1. The V gene's germline CDR1 is VENAVY and CDR2 YDSYNSRV. This CDR3 has 13 amino acids. CDR3 in DNA: TGTGCACCTGGGGAGACCACTGGTTGGTTCAAGATATTT. The encoded protein is CAPGETTGWFKIF.

This chain connects TRGV10 to TRGJ1 or TRGJ2. TRGV10 is known as an ORF, though its function is uncertain. J was trimmed by 3 bases and V by 8 bases; bases with no gene match: 8. This CDR3 is built from 13 residues. The CDR3 nucleotides read TGTGCTGCGTGGGATTGGATTTATTATAAGAAACTCTTT. Translated: CAAWDWIYYKKLF.

This clone appeared a few times. This DNA's translation differs at residue 5 from TCRdb's protein, which comes from a much larger clone; a read error is likely, and the protein shown is translated from the DNA. This chain joins TRGV10 and TRGJ1 or TRGJ2. TRGV10 is labeled an ORF, and its function is uncertain. The CDR3 extends over 11 amino acids. Trimming cost V 8 bases and J 3 bases; bases outside gene matches: 2. CDR3 amino acids: CAAWGYYKKLF. The CDR3 coding sequence is TGTGCTGCGTGGGGTTATTATAAGAAACTCTTT.

V is TRGV4 and J is TRGJ1 or TRGJ2. Germline CDR1 and CDR2: EGSTGY and YDSYTSSV. The CDR3 is 13 amino acids. Losses at the gene ends were 12 bases for V and 4 bases for J; bases not matched to a gene: 15. The CDR3 here is CADLGWIYYKKLF. The CDR3 nucleotides are TGTGCCGACCTGGGATGGATATATTATAAGAAACTCTTT.

This chain links TRGV2 with TRGJ1 or TRGJ2. From germline, CDR1 is EGSNGY and CDR2 YDSYNSKV. The length of the CDR3 is 11 residues. The CDR3 region has the DNA TGTGCACCTCGGAGCAGCTATAAGAAACTCTTT. Its translation: CAPRSSYKKLF.

This clone has a handful of counts. Being one base from a much bigger clone, this may be a read error. Other nucleotide sequences in the sample specify the same CDR3. This chain uses TRGV10 with TRGJP1. TRGV10 falls under the ORF class, with uncertain function. V lost 8 bases and J lost 2; bases outside the gene matches: 12. The CDR3 covers 16 residues. CDR3 region: CAAWDSPPTTGWFKIF. The DNA of the CDR3 is TGTGCTGCGTGGGATTCCCCCCCGACCACTGGTTGGTTCAAGATATTT.

The chain recombines TRGV9 with TRGJ1 or TRGJ2. The CDR3 extends over 11 amino acids. Trimming at V came to 6 bases and at J to 10 bases, leaving 9 bases not matched to a gene. The germline CDR1 and CDR2 sequences are GITISATS and ISYDGTV (reference sequence). DNA of the CDR3: TGTGCCTTGTGGAGGATTATAAAGAAACTCTTT. Protein product: CALWRIIKKLF.

Comments on this clone: The sample contains more than one DNA sequence encoding this CDR3. The genes are TRGV3 and TRGJ1 or TRGJ2. Trimming removed 8 bases from V and 12 bases from J; junction bases left unmatched: 13. The germline CDR1 and CDR2 sequences are VTNTFY and YDVSTARD (reference sequence). The CDR3 covers 11 residues. CDR3 region: CATLGQAAKLF. CDR3 coding DNA: TGTGCCACCTTGGGACAGGCCGCGAAACTCTTT.

A remark on this clone: TCRdb and the translated DNA give different amino acids at residue 7; the protein presented here is the one translated from the DNA. The genes are TRGV9 and TRGJ1 or TRGJ2. From germline, CDR1 is GITISATS and CDR2 ISYDGTV (reference sequence). This CDR3 region has 12 residues. J lost 4 bases, V lost 3 bases, and 3 bases had no gene match. The CDR3 DNA sequence: TGTGCCTTGTGGGAGTGCTATTATAAGAAACTCTTT. Amino acids: CALWECYYKKLF.

This clone was detected a few times. A read error likely explains this, since a far larger clone differs by one base. This chain connects TRGV10 to TRGJ1 or TRGJ2. TRGV10 is flagged as an ORF with uncertain function. The CDR3 contains 10 residues. CDR3 in DNA: TGTGCTGCGTGGGTTTATAAGAAACTCTTC. Encoded protein: CAAWVYKKLF.

This rearrangement joins TRGV4 to TRGJP1. Germline-derived CDR1 and CDR2 are EGSTGY and YDSYTSSV. The V and J ends lost 1 base and 8 bases, in that order; junction bases with no gene match: 1. The CDR3 is made up of 12 amino acids. The chain's CDR3 is CATWDGGWFKIF. CDR3 bases: TGTGCCACCTGGGATGGCGGTTGGTTCAAGATATTT.

As concerns this clone: TCRdb's protein for this DNA is that of a much larger clone and differs from the translation at residue 10, likely a read error; the protein shown is the DNA translation. The chain uses TRGV3 and TRGJP1. This CDR3 spans 16 amino acids. V was clipped by 0 bases and J by 6 bases; unmatched bases: 10. Germline V gene data show CDR1 as VTNTFY and CDR2 as YDVSTARD (reference sequence). The CDR3 sequence: CATWDRLGAAGWFKIF. DNA for the CDR3: TGTGCCACCTGGGACAGGCTAGGGGCCGCTGGTTGGTTCAAGATATTT.

In its sample, this clone is large. The chain links TRGV10 to TRGJ1 or TRGJ2. TRGV10 has ORF status, its function being uncertain. Trimming at V came to 8 bases and at J to 11 bases, leaving 7 bases not matched to a gene. The CDR3 covers 10 residues. CDR3 bases: TGTGCTGCGTGGGATTTGGAGAAACTCTTT. Its protein is CAAWDLEKLF.

In its sample, this clone was seen a few times. Translating the DNA gives a protein that differs from the TCRdb entry at residue 7; the protein shown here is that DNA translation. The gene calls are TRGV10 and TRGJP1. TRGV10 is an open reading frame whose function is uncertain. The CDR3 has 11 amino acids. Germline trimming cut 10 bases from V and 12 bases from J; bases unmatched to any gene: 9. CDR3 coding DNA: TGTGCTGCGTCCAATTTTGGGTTCAAGATATTT. Translated: CAASNFGFKIF.

The chain combines TRGV2 with TRGJP2. This CDR3 comprises 15 residues. Losses at the gene ends were 0 bases for V and 8 bases for J; bases not matched to a gene: 9. Germline lookup yields CDR1 EGSNGY and CDR2 YDSYNSKV. DNA for the CDR3: TGTGCCACCTGGGACGGGCCGGTTCCCGATTGGATCAAGACGTTT. This gives the protein CATWDGPVPDWIKTF.

This clone was detected a few times. J is TRGJ1 or TRGJ2 and V is TRGV3. Germline CDR1 and CDR2: VTNTFY and YDVSTARD (reference sequence). The V gene end was trimmed by 2 bases and the J gene end by 5 bases; junction bases not matched to a gene: 9. The CDR3 has 14 amino acids. CDR3 DNA: TGTGCCACCTGGGACAACCCTCTGGATTATAAGAAACTCTTT. Translation gives CATWDNPLDYKKLF.

This chain uses TRGV10 with TRGJP1. TRGV10 is an open reading frame whose function is uncertain. This CDR3 has 10 residues. The trim removed 12 bases at V and 8 bases at J, leaving 4 bases unmatched. CDR3 sequence: CAALGWFKIF. The CDR3 DNA reads as TGTGCTGCCTTAGGTTGGTTCAAGATATTT.

This clone is large (0.1 to 1%). This sample includes further DNA sequences coding for the same CDR3. V gene TRGV9 combines with J gene TRGJ1 or TRGJ2. This CDR3 comprises 13 residues. Germline V gene sequence: CDR1 GITISATS, CDR2 ISYDGTV (reference sequence). V was pared by 3 bases and J by 6 bases, with 8 bases of the junction left unmatched. CDR3 coding DNA: TGTGCCTTGTGGGAGCCCGAGGGTTATAAGAAACTCTTT. Its translation is CALWEPEGYKKLF.

The chain recombines TRGV2 with TRGJP1. Germline loops: CDR1 EGSNGY, CDR2 YDSYNSKV. This CDR3 has 16 residues. V lost 0 bases to trimming and J lost 11 bases; unmatched junction nucleotides: 15. CDR3 bases: TGTGCCACCTGGGACGGGCCCCGGAGGCACTGGTGGTTCAAGATATTT. It encodes CATWDGPRRHWWFKIF.

With regard to this clone: The protein in TCRdb stems from a much larger clone and differs at residue 5 from this DNA's translation, likely a read error; here the protein is translated from the DNA. The chain links TRGV10 to TRGJ1 or TRGJ2. TRGV10 is treated as an ORF (open reading frame) with a function not yet certain. The trim removed 8 bases at V and 6 bases at J, leaving 2 bases unmatched. CDR3 length: 10 residues. CDR3: CAAWAYKKLF. The CDR3, as DNA: TGTGCTGCGTGGGCTTATAAGAAACTCTTT.

Comments on this clone: With only one base between it and a far larger clone, this is likely a read error. Other DNA sequences from this sample encode an identical CDR3 as well. The CDR3 reads CATFMSFHSSDWIKTF. In nucleotides, the CDR3 is TGTGCCACCTTTATGTCCTTCCATAGTAGTGACTGGATCAAGACGTTT. V and J are TRGV2 and TRGJP2. Germline V gene lookup returns CDR1 EGSNGY and CDR2 YDSYNSKV. This CDR3 is built from 16 residues.

This clone was detected a few times. This is likely an artifact of a read error, given a far larger clone one base away. The sample contains more than one DNA sequence encoding this CDR3. The rearrangement links TRGV2 to TRGJP2. This CDR3 comprises 17 residues. The germline V gene has CDR1 EGSNGY and CDR2 YDSYNSKV. The DNA of the CDR3 is TGTGCCACCTGGGACGGGCATCTTCGAGTTTGTGATTGGATCAAGACATTT. Translating it yields CATWDGHLRVCDWIKTF.

Only a few counts were recorded for this clone. This rearrangement joins TRGV2 to TRGJP2. The CDR3 spans 13 residues. The V segment lost 5 bases and the J segment 10 bases; nucleotides outside the gene matches: 10. From germline, CDR1 is EGSNGY and CDR2 YDSYNSKV. CDR3 nucleotide sequence: TGTGCCACCTGGGGAGGGTATGGTTGGATCAAGACGTTT. This translates into CATWGGYGWIKTF.

This clone was seen more than once but under ten times. The protein TCRdb gives is from a much larger clone and does not agree with this DNA's translation at residue 3, likely a read error; the protein shown here comes from the DNA. The chain has TRGV8 and TRGJP1. This CDR3 contains 15 residues. CDR1 and CDR2 from the germline V gene are VENAVY and YDSYNSRV. The CDR3 DNA reads as TGTGCCGCCTGGGATAGGCGGGGCACTGGTTGGTTCAAGATATTT. This sequence encodes CAAWDRRGTGWFKIF.

The genes are TRGV2 and TRGJP2. Germline assignment: CDR1 EGSNGY and CDR2 YDSYNSKV. The CDR3 is made up of 13 amino acids. The J segment lost 10 bases and the V segment lost 4 bases, leaving 9 bases of the junction unmatched. CDR3 loop: CATWEGYGWIKTF. The CDR3 DNA is TGTGCCACCTGGGAGGGGTATGGTTGGATCAAGACGTTT.